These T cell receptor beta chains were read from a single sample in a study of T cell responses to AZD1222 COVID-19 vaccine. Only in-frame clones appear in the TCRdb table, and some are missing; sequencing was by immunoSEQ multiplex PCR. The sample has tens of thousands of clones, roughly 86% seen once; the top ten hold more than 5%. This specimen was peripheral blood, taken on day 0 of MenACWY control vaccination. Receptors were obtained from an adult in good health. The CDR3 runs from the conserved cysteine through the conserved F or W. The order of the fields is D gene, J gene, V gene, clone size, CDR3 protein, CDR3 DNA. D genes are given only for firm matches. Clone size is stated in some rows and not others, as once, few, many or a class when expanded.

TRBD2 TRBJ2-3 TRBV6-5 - CASSYSGTRGDTQYF TGTGCCAGCAGTTACTCGGGGACTAGGGGAGATACGCAGTATTTT
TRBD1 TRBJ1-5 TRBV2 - CASRGETGSPQHF TGTGCCAGCAGGGGCGAGACAGGGTCGCCCCAGCATTTT
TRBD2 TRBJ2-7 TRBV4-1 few CASSQDVAGGYEQYF TGCGCCAGCAGCCAAGATGTAGCGGGGGGCTACGAGCAGTACTTC
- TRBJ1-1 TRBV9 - CASSVDSTGPREAFF TGTGCCAGCAGCGTAGATTCGACAGGCCCAAGGGAAGCTTTCTTT
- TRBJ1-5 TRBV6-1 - CASSEVSLNQPQHF TGTGCCAGCAGTGAAGTGAGTCTCAATCAGCCCCAGCATTTT
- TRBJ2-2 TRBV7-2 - CASSLSPPPSGELFF TGTGCCAGCAGCTTATCCCCGCCCCCTTCCGGGGAGCTGTTTTTT
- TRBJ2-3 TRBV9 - CASSDGDSTDTQYF TGTGCCAGCAGCGACGGGGATAGCACAGATACGCAGTATTTT
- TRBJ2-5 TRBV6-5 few CASSNHRAEKETQYF TGTGCCAGCAGTAACCACCGAGCGGAAAAGGAGACCCAGTACTTC
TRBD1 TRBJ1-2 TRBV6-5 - CASSPTGAGGYTF TGTGCCAGCAGTCCTACAGGGGCAGGCGGCTACACCTTC
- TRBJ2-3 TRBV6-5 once CASSYSRSQQDTQYF TGTGCCAGCAGTTACTCGAGGAGCCAGCAAGATACGCAGTATTTT
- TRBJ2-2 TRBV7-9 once CASSFSSANTGELFF TGTGCCAGCAGCTTTTCCTCCGCGAACACCGGGGAGCTGTTTTTT
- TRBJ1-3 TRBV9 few CASSVQGNTIYF TGTGCCAGCAGCGTACAAGGAAACACCATATATTTT
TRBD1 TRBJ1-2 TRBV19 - CASIGTGGDLWYGYTF TGTGCCAGTATTGGAACAGGGGGCGATTTGTGGTATGGCTACACCTTC
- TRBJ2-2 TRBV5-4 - CASSTSTVNTGELFF TGTGCCAGCAGCACGTCGACGGTGAACACCGGGGAGCTGTTTTTT
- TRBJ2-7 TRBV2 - CASSEAKDEQYF TGTGCCAGCAGTGAAGCGAAGGACGAGCAGTACTTC
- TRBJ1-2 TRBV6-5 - CASRSPEGDGYTF TGTGCCAGCAGGTCCCCAGAGGGGGACGGCTACACCTTC
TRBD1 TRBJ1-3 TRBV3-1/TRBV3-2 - CASSQGQGANTIYF TGTGCCAGCAGCCAGGGTCAGGGGGCTAACACCATATATTTT
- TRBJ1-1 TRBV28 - CASSRRGGGIVRTEAFF TGTGCCAGCAGCCGACGTGGGGGAGGGATTGTACGCACTGAAGCTTTCTTT
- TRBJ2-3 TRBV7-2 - CASSLGQGWRGRTDTQYF TGTGCCAGCAGCTTAGGACAGGGTTGGCGGGGTCGCACAGATACGCAGTATTTT
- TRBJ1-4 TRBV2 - CASSHGGMGEKLFF TGTGCCAGCAGTCATGGGGGCATGGGCGAAAAACTGTTTTTT
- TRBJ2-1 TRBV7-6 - CASSRRGDSAYNEQFF TGTGCCAGCAGTCGAAGGGGGGACTCCGCGTACAATGAGCAGTTCTTC
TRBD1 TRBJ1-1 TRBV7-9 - CASSPRTGGLNTEAFF TGTGCCAGCAGCCCTCGGACAGGGGGCCTCAACACTGAAGCTTTCTTT
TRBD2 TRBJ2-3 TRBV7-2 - CASSLGLAGGFSTDTQYF TGTGCCAGCAGCTTAGGACTAGCGGGGGGATTTAGCACAGATACGCAGTATTTT
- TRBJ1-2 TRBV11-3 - CASSLNGREGGYTF TGTGCCAGCAGCTTGAATGGTAGGGAAGGTGGCTACACCTTC
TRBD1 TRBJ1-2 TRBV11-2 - CASSLLQGHNYGYTF TGTGCCAGCAGCTTATTACAGGGGCATAACTATGGCTACACCTTC
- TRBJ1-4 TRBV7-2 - CASSLSPAEKLFF TGTGCCAGCAGCTTAAGTCCAGCTGAAAAACTGTTTTTT
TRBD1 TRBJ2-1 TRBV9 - CASSRRVLDRGNEQFF TGTGCCAGCAGCCGTCGGGTCCTTGACAGGGGCAATGAGCAGTTCTTC
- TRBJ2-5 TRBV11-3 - CASSLRVGGQETQYF TGTGCCAGCAGCTTAAGGGTGGGGGGACAAGAGACCCAGTACTTC
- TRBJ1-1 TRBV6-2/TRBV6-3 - CASSYRAGELSLTEAFF TGTGCCAGCAGTTACAGGGCGGGGGAACTCTCCCTCACTGAAGCTTTCTTT
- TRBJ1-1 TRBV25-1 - CASSNSAEAFF TGTGCCAGCAGCAATTCCGCTGAAGCTTTCTTT
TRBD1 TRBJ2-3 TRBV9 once CASSALTGDTQYF TGTGCCAGCAGCGCCCTGACAGGGGATACGCAGTATTTT
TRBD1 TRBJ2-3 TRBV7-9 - CASSLTTGGKQYF TGTGCCAGCAGCCTAACTACAGGGGGCAAGCAGTATTTT
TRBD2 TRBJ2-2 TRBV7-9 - CASSLGPQRGDTGELFF TGTGCCAGCAGCTTAGGTCCCCAGCGGGGGGACACCGGGGAGCTGTTTTTT
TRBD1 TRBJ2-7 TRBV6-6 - CASARDSQQLEQYF TGTGCCAGCGCCCGGGACAGCCAGCAATTGGAGCAGTACTTC
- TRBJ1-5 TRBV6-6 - CASRGVSNQPQHF TGTGCCAGCAGGGGGGTTAGCAATCAGCCCCAGCATTTT
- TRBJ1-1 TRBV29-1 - CSVQKEIEAFF TGCAGCGTTCAAAAGGAGATCGAAGCTTTCTTT
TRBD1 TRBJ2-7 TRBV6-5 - CASGTGVYEQYF TGTGCCAGCGGAACAGGGGTCTACGAGCAGTACTTC
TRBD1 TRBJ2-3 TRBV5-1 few CASSLLGQGAADTQYF TGCGCCAGCAGCTTATTGGGACAGGGGGCCGCAGATACGCAGTATTTT
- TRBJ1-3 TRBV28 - CASSLLVTGNTIYF TGTGCCAGCAGTTTACTAGTCACCGGAAACACCATATATTTT
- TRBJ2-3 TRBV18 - CASSSSAGLTDTQYF TGTGCCAGCTCCTCCTCAGCGGGTCTTACAGATACGCAGTATTTT
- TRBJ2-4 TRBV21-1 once CASTRGGGRPKNIQYF TGTGCCAGCACCCGGGGAGGGGGGAGGCCCAAAAACATTCAGTACTTC
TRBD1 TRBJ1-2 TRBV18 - CASSPISGTGELYGYTF TGTGCCAGCTCACCAATTTCGGGGACAGGGGAACTCTATGGCTACACCTTC